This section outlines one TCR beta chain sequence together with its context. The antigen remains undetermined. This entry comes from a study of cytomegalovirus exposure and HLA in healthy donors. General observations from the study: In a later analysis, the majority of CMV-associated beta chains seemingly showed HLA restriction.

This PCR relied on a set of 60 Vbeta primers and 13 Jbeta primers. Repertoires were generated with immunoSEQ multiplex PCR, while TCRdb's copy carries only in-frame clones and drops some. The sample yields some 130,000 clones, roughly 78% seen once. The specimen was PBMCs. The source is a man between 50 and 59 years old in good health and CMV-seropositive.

The CDR3 DNA is TGTGCCAGCAGCTTAGCGCGTGGGGCAGGGTTTATTGATGGCTACACCTTC. Translated: CASSLARGAGFIDGYTF. The chain links TRBV7-2 to TRBJ1-2; D might be TRBD1 (5 bases). Trimming pared 0 bases from V and 6 bases from J, leaving 20 bases between. Germline lookup yields CDR1 SGHTA and CDR2 FQGNSA. The CDR3 is 17 amino acids.